These 17 T cell receptor beta chains were all obtained from the same sample, sequenced in a study of CD8+ T cells in alopecia areata (dated by TCRdb to 2017 to 2018). The time point tag for this specimen amounts to: baseline before oral tofacitinib. The method was the immunoSEQ multiplex PCR assay. For TCR sequencing, RNA was extracted from every sample and reverse transcribed into cDNA to serve as template. The immuneACCESS repertoire file appears here via TCRdb, limited to in-frame rearrangements. These files lack a portion of the clones; in checked studies, under half of the deficit traces to unresolved V genes, and the cause of the others is not known. The sample table shows roughly 130,000 clones, and around 50% are seen once. Clones ranked in the top ten supply 4.5% of the sample. Material: CD4+ T cells sorted from blood, obtained at week 0. These receptors were taken from a human donor with alopecia areata.

The gene calls are TRBV5-1 and TRBJ2-7; 10 nucleotides align to TRBD2. The junction had 7 bases not matched to a gene; V was cut back by 1 base and J by 6 bases. The CDR3 has 15 residues. The germline V gene encodes CDR1 SGHRS and CDR2 YFSETQ. CDR3 residues: CASSLLAGAAGEQYF. In DNA, the CDR3 is TGCGCCAGCAGCTTGCTAGCGGGGGCCGCCGGCGAGCAGTACTTC.

V usage is TRBV4-1 and J usage is TRBJ2-3; 15 nucleotides align to TRBD2. The CDR3 consists of 15 residues. Unmatched junction bases numbered 2, after V lost 4 bases and J lost 6 bases. CDR1 MGHRA and CDR2 YSYEKL come from the germline V gene. The CDR3 bases are TGCGCCAGCAGCCGGACTAGCGGGGGGGACGATACGCAGTATTTT. It translates to CASSRTSGGDDTQYF.

The chain uses TRBV5-1 and TRBJ2-7; TRBD1 or TRBD2 may be the D gene (5 bases each). This CDR3 is built from 14 residues. Deletions cut 4 bases from V and 2 bases from J, with 13 bases between. The germline CDR1 and CDR2 sequences are SGHRS and YFSETQ. CDR3 bases: TGCGCCAGCAGCGTACCGGGACCCGCCTACGAGCAGTACTTC. It is translated as CASSVPGPAYEQYF.

The chain employs TRBV4-2 and TRBJ2-3; D may correspond to TRBD1 or TRBD2 (6 bases each). The germline CDR1 and CDR2 sequences are LGHNA and YNFKEQ. CDR3 length equals 18 residues. V was trimmed by 2 bases and J by 2 bases, leaving 20 bases between them. CDR3 sequence: CASSQTRGPSSYTDTQYF. In DNA form, the CDR3 reads TGTGCCAGCAGCCAAACCCGGGGGCCCTCCAGCTACACAGATACGCAGTATTTT.

This clone came up a few times. The V call is TRBV2, the J call TRBJ2-5, with a possible D match to TRBD1 (8 bases). The CDR3 has 16 residues. The V end lost 6 bases, the J end lost 3 bases, and 20 bases lay between the germline ends. Germline loops: CDR1 SNHLY, CDR2 FYNNEI. The CDR3 reads CASRDRGAGSKETQYF. CDR3 nucleotide sequence: TGTGCCAGCAGAGACAGGGGAGCGGGGTCAAAAGAGACCCAGTACTTC.

This clone was detected only a few times. V and J are TRBV6-1 and TRBJ2-7; D is ambiguous. CDR3 length equals 14 residues. Germline CDR1 MNHNS, CDR2 SASEGT. V lost 6 bases, J lost 0 bases, and 12 bases lay in between. The CDR3 region has the DNA TGTGCCAGCAGCCGGACCAGATTCTCCTACGAGCAGTACTTC. Encoded protein: CASSRTRFSYEQYF.

The chain employs TRBV19 and TRBJ2-2; D may be TRBD1 (5 bases). This CDR3 is built from 13 residues. CDR1 and CDR2 from the germline V gene are LNHDA and SQIVND (reference sequence). Trimming stripped 8 bases from V and 3 bases from J, with 10 bases between. CDR3 amino acids: CASRSRDTGELFF. The CDR3 DNA is TGTGCCAGTCGGTCCAGGGACACCGGGGAGCTGTTTTTT.

The rearrangement links TRBV30 to TRBJ1-2; no firm D call. Germline CDR1 reads GTSNPN; CDR2 reads SVGIG (reference sequence). This CDR3 is 13 amino acids long. Between the trimmed V and J ends, which lost 5 bases and 3 bases, there was a span of 13 bases. Here the CDR3 DNA reads TGTGCCTGGGGCCGGGGAAAAGACTATGGCTACACCTTC. It is translated as CAWGRGKDYGYTF.

The chain recombines TRBV10-3 with TRBJ2-3; D not certain. The CDR3 length is 14 residues. Germline values: CDR1 ENHRY, CDR2 SYGVKD. V gave up 3 bases and J gave up 3 bases, with 10 bases separating them. The CDR3 nucleotides are TGTGCCATCAGTGACCCGGTAGGGACAGATACGCAGTATTTT. It is translated as CAISDPVGTDTQYF.

The J gene is TRBJ2-7, the V gene TRBV6-5, with a weak D call TRBD2 (5 bases). Germline values: CDR1 MNHEY, CDR2 SVGAGI. With 7 bases removed from V and 4 bases from J, the gap between germline ends came to 8 bases. The CDR3 extends over 11 amino acids. CDR3 sequence: CASTRGYEQYF. In nucleotides, the CDR3 is TGTGCCAGCACTCGAGGGTACGAGCAGTACTTC.

In regard to this clone: Within the sample, other DNA sequences also encode this same CDR3. The CDR3 loop is CASSLVGGQPQHF. The DNA of the CDR3 is TGTGCCAGCAGCTTAGTTGGGGGTCAGCCCCAGCATTTT. This chain joins TRBV7-2 and TRBJ1-5; D may be TRBD1 (5 bases). The CDR3 has 13 residues. Germline CDR1 SGHTA, CDR2 FQGNSA. V was shortened by 1 base and J by 6 bases, with 7 bases between the two germline ends.

In this sample, this clone turned up a few times. The chain combines TRBV29-1 with TRBJ2-5, with a possible D match to TRBD1 (6 bases). Looked up from germline, CDR1 is SQVTM and CDR2 is ANQGSEA. This CDR3 has 13 amino acids. Trimming took off 5 bases at V and 2 bases at J, with 12 bases between the two ends. DNA of the CDR3: TGCAGCGTTTTGACAGGACAACAAGAGACCCAGTACTTC. It encodes CSVLTGQQETQYF.

The genes are TRBV27 and TRBJ2-5, with D possibly TRBD2 on 6 matching bases. The CDR3 is 17 residues long. The germline V gene has CDR1 MNHEY and CDR2 SMNVEV (reference sequence). With 5 bases removed from V and 5 bases from J, the gap between germline ends came to 24 bases. Written as DNA, the CDR3 is TGTGCCAGCAGTACTGCCGGGAGTTTTGGGGGTATGGAGACCCAGTACTTC. Translating gives CASSTAGSFGGMETQYF.

This clone was found a few times. The chain uses TRBV28 and TRBJ1-2, with D perhaps matching TRBD1 (5 bases). CDR1 MDHEN and CDR2 SYDVKM come from the germline V gene. V lost 7 bases and J 4 bases, leaving 7 bases between the germline ends. The CDR3 extends over 11 amino acids. CDR3 residues: CASIGAYGYTF. The CDR3 DNA follows: TGTGCCAGCATAGGGGCCTATGGCTACACCTTC.

The genes are TRBV7-8 and TRBJ2-3, with D unresolved. The germline V gene encodes CDR1 SGHVS and CDR2 FQNEAQ. V lost 0 bases, J lost 0 bases, and 13 bases lay in between. The CDR3 has 17 residues. The CDR3 region is CASSLARQVISTDTQYF. CDR3 sequence (DNA): TGTGCCAGCAGCTTAGCTCGTCAGGTGATTAGCACAGATACGCAGTATTTT.

The rearrangement links TRBV2 to TRBJ2-7, with D hard to call. Looked up from germline, CDR1 is SNHLY and CDR2 is FYNNEI. With 8 bases removed from V and 0 bases from J, the gap between germline ends came to 8 bases. This CDR3 has 12 residues. CDR3 loop: CASGDSSYEQYF. DNA of the CDR3: TGTGCCAGCGGAGATAGCTCCTACGAGCAGTACTTC.

The gene calls are TRBV27 and TRBJ2-1, with D maybe TRBD1 (5 bases). This CDR3 contains 14 residues. Per germline, CDR1 MNHEY and CDR2 SMNVEV (reference sequence). Between the trimmed V and J ends, which lost 5 bases and 15 bases, there was a span of 23 bases. The CDR3 loop reads CASSTGASPNWRFF. CDR3 sequence (DNA): TGTGCCAGCAGTACTGGGGCTAGTCCAAACTGGCGGTTCTTC.